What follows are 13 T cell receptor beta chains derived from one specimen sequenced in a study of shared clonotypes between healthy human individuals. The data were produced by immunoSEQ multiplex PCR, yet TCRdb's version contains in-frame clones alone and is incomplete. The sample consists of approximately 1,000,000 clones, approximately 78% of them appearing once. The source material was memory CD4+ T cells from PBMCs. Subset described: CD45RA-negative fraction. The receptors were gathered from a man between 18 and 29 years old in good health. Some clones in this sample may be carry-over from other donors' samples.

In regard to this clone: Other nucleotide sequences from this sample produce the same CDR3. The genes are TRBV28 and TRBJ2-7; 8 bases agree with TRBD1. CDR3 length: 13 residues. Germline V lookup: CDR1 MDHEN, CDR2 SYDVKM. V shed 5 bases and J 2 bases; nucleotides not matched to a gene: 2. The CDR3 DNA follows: TGTGCCAGCAGTCAGGACAGGGCCTACGAGCAGTACTTC. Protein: CASSQDRAYEQYF.

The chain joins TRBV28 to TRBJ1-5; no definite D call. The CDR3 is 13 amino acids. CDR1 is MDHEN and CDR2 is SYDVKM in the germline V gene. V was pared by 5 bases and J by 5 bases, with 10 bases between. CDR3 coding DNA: TGTGCCAGCAGTCCGGATACCTATCAGCCCCAGCATTTT. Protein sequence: CASSPDTYQPQHF. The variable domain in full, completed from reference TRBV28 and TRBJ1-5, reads DVKVTQSSRYLVKRTGEKVFLECVQDMDHENMFWYRQDPGLGLRLIYFSYDVKMKEKGDIPEGYSVSREKKERFSLILESASTNQTSMYLCASSPDTYQPQHFGDGTRLSIL.

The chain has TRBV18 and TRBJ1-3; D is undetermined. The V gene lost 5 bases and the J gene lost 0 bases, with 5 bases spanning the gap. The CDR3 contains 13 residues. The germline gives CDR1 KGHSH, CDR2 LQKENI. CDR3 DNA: TGTGCCAGCTCAGGGAGCTCTGGAAACACCATATATTTT. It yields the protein CASSGSSGNTIYF.

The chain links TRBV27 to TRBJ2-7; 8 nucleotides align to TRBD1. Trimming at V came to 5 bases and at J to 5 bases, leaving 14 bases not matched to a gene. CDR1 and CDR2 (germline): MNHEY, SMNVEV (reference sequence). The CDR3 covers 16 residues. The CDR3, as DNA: TGTGCCAGCAGTCCCCTTTTACGACAGGGGAAAAACGAGCAGTACTTC. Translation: CASSPLLRQGKNEQYF.

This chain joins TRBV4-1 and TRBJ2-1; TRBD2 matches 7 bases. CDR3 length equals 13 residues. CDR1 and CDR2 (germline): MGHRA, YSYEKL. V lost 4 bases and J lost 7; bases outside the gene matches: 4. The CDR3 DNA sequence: TGCGCCAGCAGCCGGGCGGGAGAAAATGAGCAGTTCTTC. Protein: CASSRAGENEQFF.

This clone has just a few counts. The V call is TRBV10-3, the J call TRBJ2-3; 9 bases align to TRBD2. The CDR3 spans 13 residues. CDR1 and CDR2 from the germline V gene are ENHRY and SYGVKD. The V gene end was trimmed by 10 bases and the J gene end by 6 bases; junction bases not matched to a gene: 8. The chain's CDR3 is CATGTSQSDTQYF. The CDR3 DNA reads TGTGCCACCGGGACTAGCCAGTCGGATACGCAGTATTTT.

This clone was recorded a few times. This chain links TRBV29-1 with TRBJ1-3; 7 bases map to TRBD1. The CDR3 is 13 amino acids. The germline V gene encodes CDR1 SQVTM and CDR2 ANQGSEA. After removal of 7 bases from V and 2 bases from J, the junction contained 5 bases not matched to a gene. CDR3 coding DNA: TGCAGCGCAGGGGGGTTGCCTGGAAACACCATATATTTT. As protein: CSAGGLPGNTIYF. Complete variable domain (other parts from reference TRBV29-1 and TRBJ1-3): SAVISQKPSRDICQRGTSLTIQCQVDSQVTMMFWYRQQPGQSLTLIATANQGSEATYESGFVIDKFPISRPNLTFSTLTVSNMSPEDSSIYLCSAGGLPGNTIYFGEGSWLTVV.

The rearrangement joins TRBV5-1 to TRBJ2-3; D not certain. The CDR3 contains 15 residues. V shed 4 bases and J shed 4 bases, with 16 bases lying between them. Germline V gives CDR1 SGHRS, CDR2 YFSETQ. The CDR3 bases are TGCGCCAGCAGCCCGATGGGTAGTGGATCAGATACGCAGTATTTT. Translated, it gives CASSPMGSGSDTQYF.

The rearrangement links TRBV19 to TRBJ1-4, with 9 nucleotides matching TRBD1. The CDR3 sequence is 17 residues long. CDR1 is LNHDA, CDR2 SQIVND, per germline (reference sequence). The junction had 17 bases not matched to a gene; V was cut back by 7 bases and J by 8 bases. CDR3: CASTPGTGQVPHEKLFF. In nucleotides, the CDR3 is TGTGCCAGTACCCCCGGGACAGGGCAAGTTCCTCACGAAAAACTGTTTTTT.

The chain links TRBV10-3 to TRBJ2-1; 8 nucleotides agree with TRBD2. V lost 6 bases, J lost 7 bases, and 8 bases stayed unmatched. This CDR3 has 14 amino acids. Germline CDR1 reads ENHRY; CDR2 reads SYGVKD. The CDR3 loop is CAISSGTSWNEQFF. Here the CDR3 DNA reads TGTGCCATCAGCTCCGGGACTAGTTGGAATGAGCAGTTCTTC.

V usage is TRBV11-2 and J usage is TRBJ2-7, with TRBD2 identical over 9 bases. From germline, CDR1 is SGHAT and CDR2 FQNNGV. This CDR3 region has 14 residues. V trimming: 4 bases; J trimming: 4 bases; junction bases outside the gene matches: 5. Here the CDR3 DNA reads TGTGCCAGCAGCTCGCTAGCGGGAAGGTACGAGCAGTACTTC. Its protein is CASSSLAGRYEQYF.

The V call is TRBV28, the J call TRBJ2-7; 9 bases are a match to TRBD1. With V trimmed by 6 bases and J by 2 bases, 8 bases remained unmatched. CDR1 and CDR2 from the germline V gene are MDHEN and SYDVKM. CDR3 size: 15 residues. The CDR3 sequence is CASRERGTGTYEQYF. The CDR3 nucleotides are TGTGCCAGCAGAGAACGAGGGACAGGGACCTACGAGCAGTACTTC.

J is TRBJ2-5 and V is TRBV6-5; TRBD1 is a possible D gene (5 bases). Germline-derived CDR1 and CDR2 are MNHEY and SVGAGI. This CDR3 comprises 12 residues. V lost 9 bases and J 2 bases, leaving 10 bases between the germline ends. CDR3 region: CASRTSQETQYF. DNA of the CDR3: TGTGCCAGTCGGACAAGTCAAGAGACCCAGTACTTC.